The text below deals with one T cell receptor beta chain. Its antigen remains unidentified. TCRdb keeps only in-frame clones here, not all; method: immunoSEQ multiplex PCR. The table lists about 13,000 clones, 70% to 90% of them singletons, with about 23% in the top ten. The ends were cut back, 2 bases at V and 2 bases at J, with 10 bases in the middle. CDR1 and CDR2 (germline): WNHNN, SYGVQD (reference sequence). This CDR3 region has 15 residues. This entry is derived from a study of graft-versus-host responses after intestinal transplantation. General study findings and limits: Recipient marrow contained GvH clones, some of which appeared first in ileum or blood.

V gene TRBV10-1 combines with J gene TRBJ1-3; D remains ambiguous. Here the sequenced sample was PBMCs, taken after intestinal transplantation. The TCR sequence derives from a human patient who received an intestinal transplant, so some T cells may come from the graft donor. CDR3: CASSENSAAGNTIYF. For the CDR3, the DNA is TGCGCCAGCAGTGAGAATTCCGCAGCTGGAAACACCATATATTTT.